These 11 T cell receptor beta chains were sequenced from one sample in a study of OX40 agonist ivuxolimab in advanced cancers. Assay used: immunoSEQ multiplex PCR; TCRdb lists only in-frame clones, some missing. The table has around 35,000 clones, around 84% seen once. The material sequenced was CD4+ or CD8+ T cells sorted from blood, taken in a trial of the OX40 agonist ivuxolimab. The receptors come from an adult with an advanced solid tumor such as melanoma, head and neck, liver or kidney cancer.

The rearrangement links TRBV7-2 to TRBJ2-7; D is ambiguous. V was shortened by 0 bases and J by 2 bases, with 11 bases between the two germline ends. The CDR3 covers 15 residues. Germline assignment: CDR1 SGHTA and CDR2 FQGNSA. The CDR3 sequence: CASSLAGVSPYEQYF. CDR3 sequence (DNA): TGTGCCAGCAGCTTAGCTGGAGTGTCACCCTACGAGCAGTACTTC.

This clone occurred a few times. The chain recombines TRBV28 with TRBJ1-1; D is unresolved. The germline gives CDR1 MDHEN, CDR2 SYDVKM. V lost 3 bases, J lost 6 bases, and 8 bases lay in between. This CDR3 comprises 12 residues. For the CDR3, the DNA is TGTGCCAGCAGTTTGCAGAGAGCTGAAGCTTTCTTT. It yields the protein CASSLQRAEAFF.

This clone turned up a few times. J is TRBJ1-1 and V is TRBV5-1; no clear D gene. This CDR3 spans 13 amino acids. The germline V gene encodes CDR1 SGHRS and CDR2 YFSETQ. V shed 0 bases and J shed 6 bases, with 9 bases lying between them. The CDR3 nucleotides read TGCGCCAGCAGCTTGGCCAGCAGCCCTGAAGCTTTCTTT. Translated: CASSLASSPEAFF.

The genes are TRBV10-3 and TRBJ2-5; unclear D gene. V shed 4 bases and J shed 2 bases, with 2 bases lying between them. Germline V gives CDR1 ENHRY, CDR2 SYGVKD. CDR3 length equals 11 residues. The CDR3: CAISGQETQYF. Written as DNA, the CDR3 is TGTGCCATCAGTGGACAAGAGACCCAGTACTTC.

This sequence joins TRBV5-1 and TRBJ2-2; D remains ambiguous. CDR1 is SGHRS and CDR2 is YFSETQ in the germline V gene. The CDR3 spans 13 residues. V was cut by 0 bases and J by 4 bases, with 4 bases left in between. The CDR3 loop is CASSLEGTGELFF. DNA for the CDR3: TGCGCCAGCAGCTTGGAGGGCACCGGGGAGCTGTTTTTT.

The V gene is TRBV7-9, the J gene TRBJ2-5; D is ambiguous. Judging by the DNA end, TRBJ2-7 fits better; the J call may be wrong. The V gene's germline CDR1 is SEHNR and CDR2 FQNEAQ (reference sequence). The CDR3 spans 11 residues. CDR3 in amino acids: CASSLDYEQYF. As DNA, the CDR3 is TGTGCCAGCAGCTTAGATTACGAGCAGTACTTC.

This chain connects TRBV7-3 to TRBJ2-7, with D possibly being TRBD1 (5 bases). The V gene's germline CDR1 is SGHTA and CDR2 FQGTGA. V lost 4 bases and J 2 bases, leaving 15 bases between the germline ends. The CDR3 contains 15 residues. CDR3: CASSCQGRETYEQYF. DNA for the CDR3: TGTGCCAGCAGCTGCCAGGGCAGAGAAACCTACGAGCAGTACTTC.

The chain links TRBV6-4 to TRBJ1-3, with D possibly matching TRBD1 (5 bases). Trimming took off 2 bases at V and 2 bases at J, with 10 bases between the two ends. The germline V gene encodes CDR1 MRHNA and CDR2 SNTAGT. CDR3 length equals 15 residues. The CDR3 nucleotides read TGTGCCAGCAGTGACGAGGGAGGGGCTGGAAACACCATATATTTT. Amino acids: CASSDEGGAGNTIYF.

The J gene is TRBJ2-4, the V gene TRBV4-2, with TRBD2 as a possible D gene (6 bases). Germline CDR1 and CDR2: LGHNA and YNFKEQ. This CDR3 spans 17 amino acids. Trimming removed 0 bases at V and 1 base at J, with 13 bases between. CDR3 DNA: TGTGCCAGCAGCCAAGATAGTGGGGGGACGGCCAAAAACATTCAGTACTTC. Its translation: CASSQDSGGTAKNIQYF.

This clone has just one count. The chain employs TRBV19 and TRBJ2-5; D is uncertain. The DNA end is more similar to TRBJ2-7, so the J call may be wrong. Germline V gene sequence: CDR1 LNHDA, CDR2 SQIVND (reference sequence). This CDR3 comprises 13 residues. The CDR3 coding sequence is TGTGCCAGTAGTACGTTAGATATGTACGAGCAGTACTTC. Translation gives CASSTLDMYEQYF.

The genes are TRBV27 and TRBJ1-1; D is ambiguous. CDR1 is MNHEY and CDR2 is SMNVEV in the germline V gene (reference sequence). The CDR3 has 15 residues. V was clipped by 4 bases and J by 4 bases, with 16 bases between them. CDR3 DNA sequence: TGTGCCAGCAGTTGGAGACCGTCACTGGGCACTGAAGCTTTCTTT. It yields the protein CASSWRPSLGTEAFF.